A selection of T cell receptor beta chains follows, all from one sample in a study of T cells in Graves' hyperthyroidism and ophthalmopathy. From the multiplex PCR reads, TCRdb called clonotypes with MiXCR, one entry per CDR3 protein. The table has about 250,000 distinct CDR3 sequences, about 24% seen once. The sequencing input was blood. These receptors all stem from a woman between 35 and 50 years old with Graves' ophthalmopathy. Both conserved end residues are part of each CDR3. Only some rows state a clone size, as once, few, many or a class for expanded clones.

size,V,CDR3
.,TRBV28,CASSLRAGNTEAFF
many,TRBV5-1,CASRPARSDGNYGYTF
.,TRBV20-1,CSASGTNYEQYF
many,TRBV6-5,CASKRQMNTEAFF
.,TRBV3-1,CASSQGRLAVYEQYF
many,TRBV19,CASSIGLQETQYF
many,TRBV7-2,CASSQLTGTQYF
many,TRBV24-1,CAPPPGQDYEQYF
once,TRBV30,CAWGVSGSSNKPQHF
many,TRBV6-5,CASSYTGVRSYEQYF
many,TRBV15,CATSVWGNQPQHF
.,TRBV28,CASSPRPGGVIDQPQHF
.,TRBV19,CASSPQGHNTGELFF
many,TRBV7-6,CASSTTPGSAGLHEQYF
many,TRBV29-1,CSALTSGSYEQYF
.,TRBV28,CASGQGRGQPQHF
many,TRBV6-5,CASSYTGGSDYGYTF
few,TRBV30,CALVRDNTGELFF
few,TRBV30,CAWTEGGFNEQFF
many,TRBV6-1,CASSDWTGGTEAFF
many,TRBV7-6,CASSQYQETQYF
.,TRBV28,CASTNEGVRTEAFF
many,TRBV6-2/TRBV6-3,CASSYLRQYSYEQYF
many,TRBV6-1,CASSEMGVQYF
.,TRBV19,CASSSGQGGITEAFF
.,TRBV12-3/TRBV12-4,CASSEPHKGGASNQETQYF
.,TRBV2,CASSTDQISGGYTF
many,TRBV6-1,CASSPQDRGNTEAFF
.,TRBV28,CASVGRVKRGRVGTEAFF
few,TRBV27,CASRPGPLATGELFF
many,TRBV12-3/TRBV12-4,CASSPDRQGLPQHF
.,TRBV6-1,CASRISGQDTYEQYF
many,TRBV13,CASSPRDRGREQYF
many,TRBV5-8,CASSPGRVNYGYTF
many,TRBV27,CASSPTSVIQETQYF
many,TRBV6-5,CASSYRGGEETQYF
many,TRBV2,CASSGHQGSYEQYF
many,TRBV6-5,CASSYDQGDTEAFF
many,TRBV15,CATSRDPGGSYEQYF
.,TRBV24-1,CATSDATGKQYF
few,TRBV12-3/TRBV12-4,CASSLGAVYQPQHF
few,TRBV12-3/TRBV12-4,CASRLQGASGRREQYF
many,TRBV5-1,CASSLGTRENTGELFF
many,TRBV3-1,CASSQGSSGRLTGELFF
many,TRBV28,CASSLVAGTGELFF
many,TRBV28,CASSFPDPQGGTSGKNLYEQYF
many,TRBV19,CASSITGWNTEAFF
few,TRBV3-1,CASSKPSDGPYEQYF
many,TRBV3-1,CASSQTDRGGGYTF
few,TRBV6-1,CASSDLRYGYTF
many,TRBV12-3/TRBV12-4,CASTLGGQEYF